Shown below are 26 T cell receptor beta chains from a single sample sequenced in a study of human T cells and chemical hapten exposure. Time point in this sample: patch test 1, 2 weeks after DPC sensitization. Treatment of the sample: therapeutic diphenylcyclopropenone sensitization with weekly scalp DPC. One entry per CDR3 protein, called by TCRdb with MiXCR from the RACE reads. This sample has about 120,000 distinct CDR3 sequences, with around 10% found just once. Sequencing used whole blood, obtained in connection with sensitization to the hapten diphenylcyclopropenone (DPC). These receptors all come from a woman between 50 and 59 years old with alopecia areata. Some clones in this sample may be carry-over from other donors' samples.

This clonotype was counted only a few times. The chain carries TRBV7-9 and TRBJ1-1; tentatively, D is TRBD1 (6 bases). The CDR3 contains 18 residues. CDR1 SEHNR and CDR2 FQNEAQ come from the germline V gene (reference sequence). The V end lost 3 bases, the J end lost 1 base, and 21 bases lay between the germline ends. Here the CDR3 reads CASSLVRGPNRENTEAFF. In DNA form, the CDR3 reads TGTGCCAGCAGCTTGGTCCGGGGGCCCAACCGAGAGAACACTGAAGCTTTCTTT. Full variable domain (remainder filled in from reference TRBV7-9 and TRBJ1-1): DTGVSQNPRHKITKRGQNVTFRCDPISEHNRLYWYRQTLGQGPEFLTYFQNEAQLEKSRLLSDRFSAERPKGSFSTLEIQRTEQGDSAMYLCASSLVRGPNRENTEAFFGQGTRLTVV.

At least ten counts were recorded for this clonotype. The CDR3 DNA follows: TGTGCCAGCAGTGGGGCCAGCACAGATACGCAGTATTTT. This sequence encodes CASSGASTDTQYF. The chain carries TRBV12-3 or TRBV12-4 and TRBJ2-3; D is perhaps TRBD1 (5 bases). This CDR3 spans 13 amino acids. V was cut by 5 bases and J by 0 bases, with 6 bases left in between.

There are many counts of this clonotype. The chain links TRBV11-2 to TRBJ2-3; 9 positions agree with TRBD2. V lost 1 base to trimming and J lost 4 bases; unmatched junction nucleotides: 6. Germline CDR1 SGHAT, CDR2 FQNNGV. The CDR3 has 16 residues. The CDR3 bases are TGTGCCAGCAGCTTAGGTGGTAGCGGGGGCCCAGATACGCAGTATTTT. It translates to CASSLGGSGGPDTQYF.

This clonotype was counted ten times or more. This chain links TRBV28 with TRBJ2-1; perhaps TRBD1 as D (7 bases). Germline V gene data show CDR1 as MDHEN and CDR2 as SYDVKM. The ends were cut back, 2 bases at V and 8 bases at J, with 16 bases in the middle. The CDR3 is 15 residues long. CDR3 region: CASSLIQGGRDEQFF. The DNA for the CDR3 is TGTGCCAGCAGTTTAATCCAGGGGGGAAGGGATGAGCAGTTCTTC.

The J gene is TRBJ2-7, the V gene TRBV18; D remains ambiguous. V lost 3 bases and J 3 bases, leaving 9 bases between the germline ends. The germline V gene has CDR1 KGHSH and CDR2 LQKENI. This CDR3 region has 13 residues. CDR3 bases: TGTGCCAGCTCACCCGCAGCTAACTACGAGCAGTACTTC. Its translation: CASSPAANYEQYF.

V usage is TRBV12-3 or TRBV12-4 and J usage is TRBJ2-2; a weak D match, TRBD2 (5 bases). The CDR3 consists of 15 residues. V gave up 3 bases and J gave up 10 bases, with 18 bases separating them. The CDR3 is CASSFTRAASTELFF. The CDR3 region has the DNA TGTGCCAGCAGTTTTACGAGGGCTGCTTCGACGGAGCTGTTTTTT.

This chain uses TRBV9 with TRBJ2-3; D is perhaps TRBD2 (6 bases). CDR3 length: 14 amino acids. Deletions cut 0 bases from V and 2 bases from J, with 7 bases between. The germline V gene has CDR1 SGDLS and CDR2 YYNGEE. Here the CDR3 DNA reads TGTGCCAGCAGCGTAGGGGGACTCACAGATACGCAGTATTTT. Its translation: CASSVGGLTDTQYF.

This clonotype was seen ten or more times. The V call is TRBV3-1, the J call TRBJ2-6; 12 positions match TRBD1. Germline assignment: CDR1 LGHDT and CDR2 YNNKEL (reference sequence). V shed 4 bases and J 1 base; nucleotides not matched to a gene: 8. This CDR3 has 19 residues. The CDR3 DNA reads TGTGCCAGCAGCCCCCAGCCGGGACAGGGGGCGTCTGGGGCCAACGTCCTGACTTTC. Protein sequence: CASSPQPGQGASGANVLTF.

J is TRBJ1-5 and V is TRBV7-8, with D perhaps TRBD1 (6 bases). Trimming left V 1 base short and J 4 bases short, with 14 bases between. Germline-derived CDR1 and CDR2 are SGHVS and FQNEAQ. This CDR3 is built from 16 residues. In DNA form, the CDR3 reads TGTGCCAGCAGCTTAGGAAACGGACAGATAAATCAGCCCCAGCATTTT. It specifies CASSLGNGQINQPQHF.

The CDR3 DNA reads as TGTGCCAGCTCACCTTGGGCACCCGCTGAAGCTTTCTTT. This codes for CASSPWAPAEAFF. The chain uses TRBV18 and TRBJ1-1; D is uncertain. CDR1 and CDR2 from the germline V gene are KGHSH and LQKENI. V was cut by 3 bases and J by 6 bases, with 11 bases left in between. This CDR3 region has 13 residues. The whole variable domain, filled in from reference TRBV18 and TRBJ1-1, reads NAGVMQNPRHLVRRRGQEARLRCSPMKGHSHVYWYRQLPEEGLKFMVYLQKENIIDESGMPKERFSAEFPKEGPSILRIQQVVRGDSAAYFCASSPWAPAEAFFGQGTRLTVV.

Remarks on this clonotype: A much bigger clone sits one base away, suggesting this may be a read error. This chain uses TRBV18 with TRBJ1-3, with D perhaps matching TRBD1 (5 bases). The CDR3 consists of 16 residues. Germline V gene data show CDR1 as KGHSH and CDR2 as LQKENI. The chain's CDR3 is CASSPRPGPSGSTIYF. The CDR3 coding sequence is TGTGCCAGCTCACCGCGACCAGGGCCCTCTGGAAGCACCATATATTTT.

This clonotype was observed at least ten times. The chain is built from TRBV6-2 or TRBV6-3 and TRBJ2-7, with 11 nucleotides matching TRBD2. V shed 4 bases and J 3 bases; nucleotides not matched to a gene: 2. Germline V lookup: CDR1 MNHEY, CDR2 SVGEGT. This CDR3 region has 14 residues. CDR3 nucleotides: TGTGCCAGCAGTTTGGGACTAGCGGACTACGAGCAGTACTTC. Amino acids: CASSLGLADYEQYF.

The chain uses TRBV5-1 and TRBJ2-5; TRBD1 matches at 9 bases. The CDR3 contains 14 residues. The germline V gene encodes CDR1 SGHRS and CDR2 YFSETQ. After removal of 3 bases from V and 1 base from J, the junction contained 1 base not matched to a gene. The CDR3 spells CASSYRGLQETQYF. CDR3 nucleotide sequence: TGCGCCAGCAGCTACAGGGGGCTCCAAGAGACCCAGTACTTC.

Many counts were recorded for this clonotype. The rearrangement joins TRBV29-1 to TRBJ2-4, with D unresolved. Germline V CDR1 and CDR2: SQVTM, ANQGSEA. The V end lost 3 bases, the J end lost 7 bases, and 10 bases lay between the germline ends. CDR3 size: 12 residues. CDR3 DNA sequence: TGCAGCGTTGACCCCGGAAGTAACATTCAGTACTTC. This codes for CSVDPGSNIQYF.

This sequence joins TRBV20-1 and TRBJ1-1; D perhaps matches TRBD1 (6 bases). The germline V gene encodes CDR1 DFQATT and CDR2 SNEGSKA (reference sequence). The CDR3 contains 14 residues. Trimming shortened V by 6 bases and J by 5 bases, and 19 bases separated the two germline ends. The DNA for the CDR3 is TGCAGTGCCCAGCCGGGACACCCGGGGACTGAAGCTTTCTTT. This codes for CSAQPGHPGTEAFF.

This clonotype was seen only a few times. The chain has TRBV28 and TRBJ1-2, with 9 bases that match TRBD1. The CDR3 runs to 13 residues. The trim removed 8 bases at V and 1 base at J, leaving 2 bases unmatched. Germline V gives CDR1 MDHEN, CDR2 SYDVKM. The CDR3 loop is CASQGQGNYGYTF. The DNA of the CDR3 is TGTGCCAGCCAGGGACAGGGTAACTATGGCTACACCTTC.

This clonotype was seen a handful of times. This chain joins TRBV20-1 and TRBJ2-2, with D perhaps matching TRBD2 (6 bases). The germline CDR1 and CDR2 sequences are DFQATT and SNEGSKA (reference sequence). Trimming left V 0 bases short and J 2 bases short, with 10 bases between. The CDR3 consists of 15 residues. The DNA of the CDR3 is TGCAGTGCTAGAGACGCGGGGACTAACACCGGGGAGCTGTTTTTT. The encoded protein is CSARDAGTNTGELFF.

The CDR3 reads CASSTARATNEKLFF. CDR3 nucleotides: TGTGCCAGCAGTACCGCCAGAGCAACTAATGAAAAACTGTTTTTT. The chain carries TRBV2 and TRBJ1-4; no firm D call. CDR3 size: 15 residues. V was clipped by 5 bases and J by 0 bases, with 10 bases between them. Germline CDR1 SNHLY, CDR2 FYNNEI.

The chain is built from TRBV6-5 and TRBJ1-5; D is unresolved. Germline values: CDR1 MNHEY, CDR2 SVGAGI. The CDR3 is made up of 15 amino acids. Trimming pared 0 bases from V and 4 bases from J, leaving 10 bases between. As DNA, the CDR3 is TGTGCCAGCAGTTACTCTCCCGGAGGAAATCAGCCCCAGCATTTT. It is translated as CASSYSPGGNQPQHF.

V gene TRBV28 combines with J gene TRBJ1-1; D is ambiguous. Germline CDR1 and CDR2: MDHEN and SYDVKM. The CDR3 spans 12 residues. V was clipped by 2 bases and J by 8 bases, with 9 bases between them. The CDR3: CASSLRRSEAFF. As DNA, the CDR3 is TGTGCCAGCAGTTTACGTAGGAGCGAAGCTTTCTTT.

This clonotype turned up a few times. The V call is TRBV18, the J call TRBJ2-1; D is possibly TRBD2 (6 bases). The length of the CDR3 is 17 residues. Germline CDR1 is KGHSH and CDR2 is LQKENI. With 3 bases removed from V and 0 bases from J, the gap between germline ends came to 15 bases. The DNA of the CDR3 is TGTGCCAGCTCACCGAAGGGAGGAGTCGTCTCCTACAATGAGCAGTTCTTC. It yields the protein CASSPKGGVVSYNEQFF.

This clonotype appeared many times. The chain employs TRBV28 and TRBJ2-3; 7 bases agree with TRBD1. Trimming cost V 6 bases and J 5 bases; bases outside gene matches: 5. The CDR3 has 13 residues. Germline CDR1 and CDR2: MDHEN and SYDVKM. The CDR3: CASSKRQGDTQYF. For the CDR3, the DNA is TGTGCCAGCAGCAAGCGACAGGGAGATACGCAGTATTTT.

This clonotype appeared many times. The CDR3: CASSLGRTYTEAFF. CDR3 DNA: TGTGCCAGCAGCTTGGGCAGGACATACACTGAAGCTTTCTTT. This chain uses TRBV7-8 with TRBJ1-1; D is perhaps TRBD1 (5 bases). Germline V lookup: CDR1 SGHVS, CDR2 FQNEAQ. This CDR3 contains 14 residues. V lost 3 bases, J lost 3 bases, and 11 bases lay in between. Full variable domain (outside the CDR3, taken from reference TRBV7-8 and TRBJ1-1): GAGVSQSPRYKVAKRGQDVALRCDPISGHVSLFWYQQALGQGPEFLTYFQNEAQLDKSGLPSDRFFAERPEGSVSTLKIQRTQQEDSAVYLCASSLGRTYTEAFFGQGTRLTVV.

This clonotype was observed many times. This chain joins TRBV7-9 and TRBJ2-5, with 7 bases identical to TRBD2. V lost 4 bases, J lost 4 bases, and 9 bases stayed unmatched. The CDR3 loop spans 15 amino acids. Germline V lookup: CDR1 SEHNR, CDR2 FQNEAQ (reference sequence). CDR3 in amino acids: CASSSTGTTLETQYF. The CDR3 nucleotides read TGTGCCAGCAGCTCCACCGGGACTACCCTAGAGACCCAGTACTTC.

There are a few counts of this clonotype. J is TRBJ2-3 and V is TRBV6-5; TRBD2 matches 12 bases. Unmatched junction bases numbered 3, after V lost 7 bases and J lost 1 base. Germline V gene sequence: CDR1 MNHEY, CDR2 SVGAGI. This CDR3 spans 15 amino acids. The CDR3, as DNA: TGTGCCAGCATTCGACTAGCGGGGGGCACAGATACGCAGTATTTT. Translating it yields CASIRLAGGTDTQYF.

V usage is TRBV18 and J usage is TRBJ1-1; no clear D gene. Looked up from germline, CDR1 is KGHSH and CDR2 is LQKENI. The CDR3 runs to 16 residues. V was shortened by 5 bases and J by 0 bases, with 16 bases between the two germline ends. CDR3 coding DNA: TGTGCCAGCTCAACCAAGGGCCCTTCAATGAACACTGAAGCTTTCTTT. Translation gives CASSTKGPSMNTEAFF.